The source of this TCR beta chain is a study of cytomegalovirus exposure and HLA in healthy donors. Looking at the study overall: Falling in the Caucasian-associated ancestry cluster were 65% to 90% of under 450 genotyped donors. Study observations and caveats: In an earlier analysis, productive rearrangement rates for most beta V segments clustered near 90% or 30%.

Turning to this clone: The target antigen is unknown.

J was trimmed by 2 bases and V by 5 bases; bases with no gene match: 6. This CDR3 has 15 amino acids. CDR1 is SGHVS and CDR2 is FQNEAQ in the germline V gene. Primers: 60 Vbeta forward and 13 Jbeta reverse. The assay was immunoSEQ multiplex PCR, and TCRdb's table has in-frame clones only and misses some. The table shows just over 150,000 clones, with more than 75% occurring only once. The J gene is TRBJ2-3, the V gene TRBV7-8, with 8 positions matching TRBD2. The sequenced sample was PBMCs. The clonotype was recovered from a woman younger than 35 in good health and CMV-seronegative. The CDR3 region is CASSDRGGHTDTQYF. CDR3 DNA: TGTGCCAGCAGCGACCGCGGGGGGCACACAGATACGCAGTATTTT.